This entry features one T cell receptor (beta chain) sequence. Its target is unknown. The sample contains more than one DNA sequence encoding this CDR3. These data originate in a study of shared clonotypes between healthy human individuals. About the study: Per donor, three plates held CD4 naive cells, three held CD4 memory, two held CD8 naive and one held CD8 memory. The study's findings and limits: Four donors had 4% to 6.5% of their naive CD4 clonotypes in common.

Over several immunoSEQ plates, each subset's genomic DNA was distributed in even portions. The data were produced by immunoSEQ multiplex PCR, yet TCRdb's version contains in-frame clones alone and is incomplete. This table holds approximately 980,000 clones, over 75% found once. The CDR3 runs to 14 residues. The germline V and J ends were trimmed by 2 bases and 1 base, with 6 bases remaining between them. The germline CDR1 and CDR2 sequences are SEHNR and FQNEAQ (reference sequence). This chain joins TRBV7-9 and TRBJ1-3; no clear D. This TCR was sampled from a man aged 18 to 30 in good health. Material: memory CD4+ T cells sorted from blood. Subset meaning: CD45RA-negative fraction. The CDR3 region is CASSLSGSGNTIYF. The CDR3 DNA reads as TGTGCCAGCAGCTTATCCGGATCTGGAAACACCATATATTTT.